The T cell receptor (beta chain) described here comes from a study of blood T cell repertoires in COVID-19 (TCRdb year 2020). Study-wide context: The collaborator samples originated in the United States, Italy and Spain and spanned the acute and convalescent phases of COVID-19. The prospective study material was composed of cDNA or gDNA derived from T cells, B-cell-depleted T cells, or PBMCs. The dataset comprised deeply sampled blood TCRbeta repertoires from subjects exposed to, actively infected with, or recovered from COVID-19. The repertoires were made available in a free public database intended to serve as a resource for research on the immune response to SARS-CoV-2. The samples were drawn from two sources: the first 160 participants of the ongoing ImmuneRACE study, and over 1,000 subjects contributed by 6 global collaborators. Nearly every sample came with metadata listing a de-identified subject ID, COVID-19 status, age in years and sex. Where available, HLA class I and class II types were taken from metadata supplied by the sample provider and were not determined by assay-based typing. The paper as a whole reports these results and caveats: The quantity of clinical and demographic metadata differed by source and by participant and was supplied without curation.

Participants in the prospective study were aged about 18 to 95 years, lived in more than 20 United States geographic areas, and enrolled through a virtual design. In the prospective study, cohorts were assigned on the basis of participant-reported clinical history obtained from a screening survey and a study questionnaire. Recovered participants in ImmuneRACE Cohort 3 were defined by two consecutive negative NP/OP PCR tests, clearance by a healthcare professional, or resolution of symptoms. Mobile phlebotomists in the prospective study collected whole blood, serum and a nasopharyngeal or oropharyngeal swab from every participant. Prospective study participants could optionally give additional blood draws and questionnaires over an approximately two-month period. Before DNA extraction, blood samples from the prospective study were shipped at room temperature or frozen. Including cysteine and phenylalanine, the CDR3 has 16 amino acids. CDR3 DNA only is kept here, 48 bases in frame from base 1.

TCRbeta CDR3 regions were amplified from genomic DNA by means of the immunoSEQ Assay, a bias-controlled multiplex PCR. As for how the authors treated the data: Nucleated cell counts per sample were estimated from amplification of reference gene primers within the assay. To quantify the absolute abundance of each unique TCRbeta CDR3 rearrangement, sequence reads were collapsed and filtered. For each sample, productive Simpson clonality was calculated by taking the square root of Simpson's diversity index across productive rearrangements. This immuneACCESS table, as held by TCRdb, lists in-frame sequences with V and J called but not all clones. Of the missing ones, under half trace to an unresolved V gene in checked studies; the others have no known cause. The V and J calls and clone size come from that table; D and trimming were worked out from the DNA. The sample table holds hundreds of thousands of clones, of which approximately 84% were seen once. Approximately 1.6% of the sample is held by the ten biggest clonotypes.

Worth noting for this clone: What antigen it recognizes has not been identified. Base quality data are lacking; no much larger clone is found one base away.

Recombination linked TRBV21-1 to TRBJ1-3. TRBV21-1 is designated a pseudogene. Sequencing used PBMCs or T cells enriched from blood (not recorded which). This TCR was sampled from a man aged 40-55 years who had recovered from COVID-19. The base sequence is TGTGCCAGCAGCAAAGAACGCGGAAGGCGGGGAAACACCATATATTTT. This codes for CASSKERGRRGNTIYF.